What follows is one T cell receptor (beta chain) and its context. Germline V gene data show CDR1 as SQVTM and CDR2 as ANQGSEA. V gave up 7 bases and J gave up 8 bases; unmatched junction bases: 15. This CDR3 has 15 amino acids. The entry originates in a study of cytomegalovirus exposure and HLA in healthy donors. Study-level information: According to later analysis, the same platform produced the 90 to 150 validation and about 700 first-cohort repertoires.

The data were produced by immunoSEQ multiplex PCR, yet TCRdb's version contains in-frame clones alone and is incomplete. This sample has some 310,000 clones, with approximately 91% found just once. Sequenced sample: PBMCs. This chain joins TRBV29-1 and TRBJ1-4; TRBD1 matches 8 bases. The receptor was derived from a young man in good health and CMV-seronegative. CDR3 sequence (DNA): TGCAGCGCCTCCGCTTACAGGGGGGTAGGAGAAAAACTGTTTTTT. Protein: CSASAYRGVGEKLFF.